This T cell receptor (beta chain) comes out of a study of T-cell reconstitution after alpha-beta-depleted transplantation in children. During its preparation, the TCRbeta library received unique molecular identifiers. MiXCR was run by TCRdb on the PCR reads, yielding one entry per CDR3 protein. Among over 70,000 distinct CDR3 sequences listed, about 12% were seen once. This clonotype was detected many times. This CDR3 is built from 14 residues. Germline-derived CDR1 and CDR2 are SGHKS and YYEKEE (reference sequence). Trimming removed 0 bases at V and 0 bases at J, with 3 bases between. The material was PBMCs from the stem cell graft donor, obtained from the stem cell graft. This chain joins TRBV5-5 and TRBJ2-2; no definite D call. The origin of this receptor is a human donor who donated a stem cell graft to a child with inherited bone marrow failure. The CDR3 DNA sequence: TGTGCCAGCAGCTTGGTCGCGAACACCGGGGAGCTGTTTTTT. This sequence encodes CASSLVANTGELFF.